These 2 T cell receptor beta chains came from one sample sequenced in a study of T cells in Graves' hyperthyroidism and ophthalmopathy. TCR beta CDR3 sequences were amplified from RNA transcripts. During a first-round RT-PCR of the TCR CDR3, the HTBI primer set was used. Each CDR3 protein gets one entry after TCRdb re-called the multiplex PCR reads with MiXCR. The table includes about 260,000 distinct CDR3 sequences, roughly 15% detected once. The sample was blood. These receptors were collected from a woman between 18 and 30 years old with Graves' ophthalmopathy.

This clonotype was seen at least ten times. The rearrangement links TRBV7-9 to TRBJ1-3; the D gene is possibly TRBD1 (5 bases). The CDR3 sequence is 15 residues long. V shed 5 bases and J shed 4 bases, with 15 bases lying between them. CDR1 is SEHNR and CDR2 is FQNEAQ in the germline V gene (reference sequence). CDR3 loop: CASSHGQSWGNTIYF. In DNA, the CDR3 is TGTGCCAGCAGCCACGGACAAAGCTGGGGAAACACCATATATTTT.

Ten or more counts support this clonotype. V usage is TRBV12-3 or TRBV12-4 and J usage is TRBJ2-7, with 9 bases aligning to TRBD1. With V trimmed by 5 bases and J by 2 bases, 13 bases remained unmatched. CDR3 length: 17 amino acids. The CDR3 is CASSPSPGQGTPYEQYF. The CDR3, as DNA: TGTGCCAGCAGTCCCTCTCCGGGACAGGGCACCCCCTACGAGCAGTACTTC.